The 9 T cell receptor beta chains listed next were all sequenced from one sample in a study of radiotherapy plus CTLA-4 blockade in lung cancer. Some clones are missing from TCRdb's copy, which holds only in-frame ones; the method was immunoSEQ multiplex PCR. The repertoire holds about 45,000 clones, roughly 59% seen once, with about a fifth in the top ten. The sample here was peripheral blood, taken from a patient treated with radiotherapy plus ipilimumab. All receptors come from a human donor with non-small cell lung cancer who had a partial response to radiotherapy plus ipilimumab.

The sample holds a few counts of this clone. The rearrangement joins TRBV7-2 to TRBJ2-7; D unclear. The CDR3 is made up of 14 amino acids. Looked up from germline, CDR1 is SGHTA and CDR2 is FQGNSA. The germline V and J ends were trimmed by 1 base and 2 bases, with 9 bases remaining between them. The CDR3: CASSLVSRTYEQYF. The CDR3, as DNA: TGTGCCAGCAGCTTAGTTTCCAGGACCTACGAGCAGTACTTC.

The CDR3 DNA reads as TGTGCCAGCCGGTCTCGGGGGTCAGAGACCCAGTACTTC. Translation: CASRSRGSETQYF. V usage is TRBV19 and J usage is TRBJ2-5; maybe TRBD2 (6 bases). Germline V gives CDR1 LNHDA, CDR2 SQIVND (reference sequence). The CDR3 spans 13 residues. V shed 9 bases and J shed 4 bases, with 15 bases lying between them.

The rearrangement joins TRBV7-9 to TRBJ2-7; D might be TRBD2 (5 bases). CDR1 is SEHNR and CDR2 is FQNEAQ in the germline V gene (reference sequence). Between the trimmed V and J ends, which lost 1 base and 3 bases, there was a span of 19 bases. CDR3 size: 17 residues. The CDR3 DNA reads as TGTGCCAGCAGCTTAGGCAGGTCGGACTCTCCTTTCTACGAGCAGTACTTC. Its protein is CASSLGRSDSPFYEQYF.

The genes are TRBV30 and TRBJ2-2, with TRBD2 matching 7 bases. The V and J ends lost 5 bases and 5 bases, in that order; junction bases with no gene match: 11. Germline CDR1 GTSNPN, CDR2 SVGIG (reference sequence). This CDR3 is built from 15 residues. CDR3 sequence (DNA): TGTGCCTGGCTGAATGGCGGGAGTAATACCGGGGAGCTGTTTTTT. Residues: CAWLNGGSNTGELFF.

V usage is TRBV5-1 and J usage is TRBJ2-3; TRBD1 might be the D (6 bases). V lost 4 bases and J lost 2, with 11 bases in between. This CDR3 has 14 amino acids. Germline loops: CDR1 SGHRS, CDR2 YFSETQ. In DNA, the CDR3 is TGCGCCAGCAGCCGTGACAGGCCCACAGATACGCAGTATTTT. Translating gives CASSRDRPTDTQYF.

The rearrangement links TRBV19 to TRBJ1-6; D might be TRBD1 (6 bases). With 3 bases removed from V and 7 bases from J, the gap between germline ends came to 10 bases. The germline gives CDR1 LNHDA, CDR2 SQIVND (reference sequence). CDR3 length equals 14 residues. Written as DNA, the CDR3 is TGTGCCAGTAGTATGCAGGGGTTCAATTCACCCCTCCACTTT. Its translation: CASSMQGFNSPLHF. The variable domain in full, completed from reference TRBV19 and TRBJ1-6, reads DGGITQSPKYLFRKEGQNVTLSCEQNLNHDAMYWYRQDPGQGLRLIYYSQIVNDFQKGDIAEGYSVSREKKESFPLTVTSAQKNPTAFYLCASSMQGFNSPLHFGNGTRLTVT.

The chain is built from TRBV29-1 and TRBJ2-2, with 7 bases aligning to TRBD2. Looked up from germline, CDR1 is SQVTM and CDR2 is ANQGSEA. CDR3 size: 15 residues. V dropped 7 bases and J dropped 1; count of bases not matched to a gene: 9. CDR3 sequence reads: CSGRRGTQNTGELFF. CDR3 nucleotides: TGCAGCGGGAGGCGGGGGACCCAGAACACCGGGGAGCTGTTTTTT.

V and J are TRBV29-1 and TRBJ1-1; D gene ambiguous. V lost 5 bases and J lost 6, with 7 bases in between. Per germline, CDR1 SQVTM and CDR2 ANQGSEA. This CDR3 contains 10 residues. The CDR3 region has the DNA TGCAGCGTTAGCGGTGCTGAAGCTTTCTTT. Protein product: CSVSGAEAFF. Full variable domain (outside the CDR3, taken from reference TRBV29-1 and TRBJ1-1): SAVISQKPSRDICQRGTSLTIQCQVDSQVTMMFWYRQQPGQSLTLIATANQGSEATYESGFVIDKFPISRPNLTFSTLTVSNMSPEDSSIYLCSVSGAEAFFGQGTRLTVV.

CDR3 DNA sequence: TGTGCCACCAGCGAGCCCCCCGGGGAGCTGTTTTTT. Its translation is CATSEPPGELFF. The chain combines TRBV15 with TRBJ2-2; D is uncertain. Trimming removed 5 bases from V and 6 bases from J, with 7 bases in between. Looked up from germline, CDR1 is LNHNV and CDR2 is YYDKDF (reference sequence). The CDR3 sequence is 12 residues long.